The clone carrying this T cell receptor (beta chain) was observed once. Its specificity is not known. The data derive from a study of CD4+ T cells in melanoma. Sequencing used immunoSEQ multiplex PCR; TCRdb keeps in-frame clones, though not all of them. The table lists around 130,000 clones, around 90% of them singletons, with 1.5% in the top ten. The CDR3 is 14 residues long. Between the trimmed V and J ends, which lost 5 bases and 8 bases, there was a span of 16 bases. The germline gives CDR1 SSHAT, CDR2 FNYEAQ (reference sequence). Overall study results and limits: A reported correlation linked neoantigen-specific CD4+ T cells to CD8+, macrophage and B cell function. In melanoma, neoantigen-specific CD4+ T cells reportedly differed in differentiation state.

The receptor comes from a human donor with melanoma. The J gene is TRBJ2-1, the V gene TRBV7-7, with D possibly being TRBD2 (6 bases). The CDR3, as DNA: TGTGCCAGCAGCCCGGGGACTCCCTTCGATGAGCAGTTCTTC. It specifies CASSPGTPFDEQFF.